Listed below are T cell receptor beta chains from one sample, sequenced in a study of early T cells in non-severe SARS-CoV-2 infection. In TCRdb, the 5' RACE reads were re-called with MiXCR into one record per CDR3 protein. The table lists roughly 100,000 distinct CDR3 sequences, around 14% of them singletons. The sequencing input was whole blood. The source is an adult who was a healthcare worker with PCR-confirmed SARS-CoV-2 infection or an uninfected control (not recorded which). CDR3s include the opening cysteine and the closing phenylalanine or tryptophan. The D gene is left open where the match is weak. Size values are once, few and many counts, or a class for expanded clones, and some rows have none.

abundance: few
j_gene: TRBJ2-3
d_gene: TRBD2
v_gene: TRBV10-3
CDR3nt: TGTGCCATCAGTGAGCCCCTTACTAGCGGCGATACGCAGTATTTT
CDR3aa: CAISEPLTSGDTQYF

abundance: .
j_gene: TRBJ2-7
d_gene: TRBD1
v_gene: TRBV11-2
CDR3nt: TGTGCCAGCAGCTTGGGGACAGGTCCCTACAAGCAGTACTTC
CDR3aa: CASSLGTGPYKQYF

abundance: many
j_gene: TRBJ2-1
d_gene: TRBD2
v_gene: TRBV10-3
CDR3nt: TGTGCCATCAGTGAGTCCCCGACTAGCGGGGGTCTTAATGAGCAGTTCTTC
CDR3aa: CAISESPTSGGLNEQFF

abundance: many
j_gene: TRBJ2-5
d_gene: TRBD1
v_gene: TRBV28
CDR3nt: TGTGCCAGCAGTTTACCGTCGGAAAACAGGGGCCCCCAAGAGACCCAGTACTTC
CDR3aa: CASSLPSENRGPQETQYF

abundance: few
j_gene: TRBJ1-2
d_gene: .
v_gene: TRBV5-1
CDR3nt: TGCGCCAGCAGCGAGGACAGCGGTTCGTATGGCTACACCTTC
CDR3aa: CASSEDSGSYGYTF

abundance: .
j_gene: TRBJ2-1
d_gene: .
v_gene: TRBV18
CDR3nt: TGTGCCAGCTCACCCTCCAGAATCTACAATGAGCAGTTCTTC
CDR3aa: CASSPSRIYNEQFF

abundance: few
j_gene: TRBJ1-2
d_gene: .
v_gene: TRBV28
CDR3nt: TGTGCCGCGGCGGGGGCTCGTGGCTACACCTTC
CDR3aa: CAAAGARGYTF

abundance: .
j_gene: TRBJ2-5
d_gene: .
v_gene: TRBV29-1
CDR3nt: TGCAGCACCGGGGGGACACAAGAGACCCAGTACTTC
CDR3aa: CSTGGTQETQYF

abundance: .
j_gene: TRBJ2-2
d_gene: .
v_gene: TRBV20-1
CDR3nt: TGCAGTGCCCGAGGGGGTAACACCGGGGAGCTGTTTTTT
CDR3aa: CSARGGNTGELFF

abundance: .
j_gene: TRBJ1-2
d_gene: .
v_gene: TRBV5-1
CDR3nt: TGCGCCAGCAGGTCAATCGAATCGGGACGCTATGGCTACACCTTC
CDR3aa: CASRSIESGRYGYTF

abundance: .
j_gene: TRBJ1-4
d_gene: .
v_gene: TRBV12-3/TRBV12-4
CDR3nt: TGTGCCAGCAGTTTCGGTCCAGAAAATGAAAAACTGTTTTTT
CDR3aa: CASSFGPENEKLFF

abundance: .
j_gene: TRBJ2-5
d_gene: .
v_gene: TRBV2
CDR3nt: TGTGCCAGCCGACAGGAGCAAGAGACCCAGTACTTC
CDR3aa: CASRQEQETQYF

abundance: .
j_gene: TRBJ2-1
d_gene: .
v_gene: TRBV11-2
CDR3nt: TGTGCCAGCAGCTTAGATGCAGAAAATGAGCAGTTCTTC
CDR3aa: CASSLDAENEQFF

abundance: many
j_gene: TRBJ1-2
d_gene: .
v_gene: TRBV29-1
CDR3nt: TGCAGCGTTGAAGAGGTAGGCCGAGGATATGGCTACACCTTC
CDR3aa: CSVEEVGRGYGYTF

abundance: few
j_gene: TRBJ2-4
d_gene: .
v_gene: TRBV6-5
CDR3nt: TGTGTCAGCAGGAACGGGAACATTCAGTACTTC
CDR3aa: CVSRNGNIQYF

abundance: .
j_gene: TRBJ2-7
d_gene: .
v_gene: TRBV21-1
CDR3nt: TGTGCCAGCAGCAAAAGAGCGGAGTGGGACTACGAGCAGTACTTC
CDR3aa: CASSKRAEWDYEQYF

abundance: .
j_gene: TRBJ2-7
d_gene: .
v_gene: TRBV18
CDR3nt: TGTGCCAGCTCACCTCTTTGGTCGGGCTACGAGCAGTACTTC
CDR3aa: CASSPLWSGYEQYF

abundance: .
j_gene: TRBJ2-3
d_gene: TRBD2
v_gene: TRBV28
CDR3nt: TGTGCCAGCAGTCTAGGGTATAGCGGGAGCACAGATACGCAGTATTTT
CDR3aa: CASSLGYSGSTDTQYF

abundance: .
j_gene: TRBJ2-2
d_gene: TRBD2
v_gene: TRBV20-1
CDR3nt: TGCAGTGCTTTCCTAGCGGGAGCAAGCACCGGGGAGCTGTTTTTT
CDR3aa: CSAFLAGASTGELFF

abundance: .
j_gene: TRBJ2-3
d_gene: .
v_gene: TRBV6-1
CDR3nt: TGTGCCCTAGTATCGGCAGATACGCAGTATTTT
CDR3aa: CALVSADTQYF

abundance: many
j_gene: TRBJ1-2
d_gene: .
v_gene: TRBV7-9
CDR3nt: TGTGCCAGCAGCCCATTTGGCTACACCTTC
CDR3aa: CASSPFGYTF

abundance: few
j_gene: TRBJ2-7
d_gene: .
v_gene: TRBV3-1
CDR3nt: TGTGCCAGCAGCCAAGACACGGGGACCTACGAGCAGTACTTC
CDR3aa: CASSQDTGTYEQYF

abundance: .
j_gene: TRBJ2-1
d_gene: TRBD1
v_gene: TRBV28
CDR3nt: TGTGCCAGCAGTAACAGGGGCAGCGTAGTCTTC
CDR3aa: CASSNRGSVVF

abundance: many
j_gene: TRBJ2-2
d_gene: TRBD2
v_gene: TRBV10-3
CDR3nt: TGTGCCATCGGGGAGCGGGATTACGGGGAGCTGTTTTTT
CDR3aa: CAIGERDYGELFF

abundance: .
j_gene: TRBJ1-1
d_gene: .
v_gene: TRBV5-5
CDR3nt: TGTGCCAGCAGCTTGGCTGGTGGGGCGAACACTGAAGCTTTCTTT
CDR3aa: CASSLAGGANTEAFF

abundance: many
j_gene: TRBJ2-7
d_gene: TRBD2
v_gene: TRBV28
CDR3nt: TGTGCCAGCAAAGACCGGACAGTACTAGCGGGAGAGCTAAGCGAGCAGTACTTC
CDR3aa: CASKDRTVLAGELSEQYF

abundance: few
j_gene: TRBJ1-1
d_gene: .
v_gene: TRBV10-3
CDR3nt: TGTGCCATCAGTGGGGAACTAAGGGCGGCTTTCTTT
CDR3aa: CAISGELRAAFF

abundance: .
j_gene: TRBJ1-6
d_gene: .
v_gene: TRBV7-6
CDR3nt: TGTGCCAGCAGCGCAGGAGCAGATGATCGACCCCTCCACTTT
CDR3aa: CASSAGADDRPLHF

abundance: few
j_gene: TRBJ2-5
d_gene: TRBD1
v_gene: TRBV4-1
CDR3nt: TGCGCCAGCAGCCAAGACCGGGGACAGGGAGGGACCCAGTACTTC
CDR3aa: CASSQDRGQGGTQYF

abundance: few
j_gene: TRBJ2-1
d_gene: TRBD2
v_gene: TRBV25-1
CDR3nt: TGTGCCAGCCGATCCAGACTAGCGGCTATAGAAGGGAATGAGCAGTTCTTC
CDR3aa: CASRSRLAAIEGNEQFF

abundance: few
j_gene: TRBJ2-7
d_gene: .
v_gene: TRBV4-3
CDR3nt: TGCGCCAGCAGCCAAGATAGGGTCCCCTCCTACGAGCAGTACTTC
CDR3aa: CASSQDRVPSYEQYF

abundance: few
j_gene: TRBJ2-1
d_gene: TRBD2
v_gene: TRBV9
CDR3nt: TGTGCCAGCAGCGAGGACGGGAGGAATGAGCAGTTCTTC
CDR3aa: CASSEDGRNEQFF